These T cell receptor beta chains were read from a single sample in a study of cytomegalovirus exposure and HLA in healthy donors. TCRdb's table, derived via immunoSEQ multiplex PCR, lists solely in-frame clones and lacks some. The sample shows some 99,000 clones, around 74% of them seen only once. Sequenced input: PBMCs. The receptors shown here come from a male donor in good health and CMV-seronegative. Each CDR3 is given with its conserved first and last residue. Fields, in order: V gene, CDR3 length, clone size, J gene, D gene, CDR3 protein, CDR3 DNA. D genes are given only for firm matches. A clone size is listed for some rows: how often the clone was seen (once, few, many), or a class if it is expanded.

TRBV9	14	few	TRBJ1-3	TRBD1	CASSPWTGRNTIYF	TGTGCCAGCAGCCCCTGGACAGGGAGGAACACCATATATTTT
TRBV6-5	16	once	TRBJ2-5	TRBD1	CASSYGPGTGQETQYF	TGTGCCAGCAGTTACGGCCCCGGGACAGGGCAAGAGACCCAGTACTTC
TRBV9	15	NA	TRBJ2-3	TRBD2	CASSVVRGRVDTQYF	TGTGCCAGCAGCGTAGTCCGCGGGAGAGTCGATACGCAGTATTTT
TRBV29-1	14	NA	TRBJ1-4	NA	CSVELSGRVQKLFF	TGCAGCGTTGAGTTAAGTGGCAGGGTGCAAAAACTGTTTTTT
TRBV7-8	15	NA	TRBJ1-1	NA	CASSLEDDRNTEAFF	TGTGCCAGCAGCCTAGAAGACGACAGGAACACTGAAGCTTTCTTT
TRBV7-9	13	once	TRBJ1-2	NA	CASSLAGQYGYTF	TGTGCCAGCAGCTTAGCAGGACAGTATGGCTACACCTTC
TRBV4-2	16	NA	TRBJ2-3	NA	CASSQEAQPRTDTQYF	TGTGCCAGCAGTCAAGAGGCTCAACCCCGCACAGATACGCAGTATTTT
TRBV4-1	14	NA	TRBJ2-3	NA	CASSQLGLPDTQYF	TGCGCCAGCAGCCAGTTAGGACTGCCAGATACGCAGTATTTT
TRBV11-3	16	NA	TRBJ2-3	TRBD2	CASSLGLAGFTDTQYF	TGTGCCAGCAGCTTAGGGCTAGCGGGATTCACAGATACGCAGTATTTT
TRBV19	14	NA	TRBJ1-4	NA	CASTNRVDQEKLFF	TGTGCCAGTACCAACAGGGTCGACCAGGAAAAACTGTTTTTT
TRBV7-9	13	NA	TRBJ2-7	NA	CSSSLDPAYEQYF	TGTTCCAGCAGCTTAGATCCTGCCTACGAGCAGTACTTC
TRBV5-4	12	NA	TRBJ2-7	NA	CATTSGGYEQYF	TGTGCCACCACCTCAGGAGGCTACGAGCAGTACTTC
TRBV6-5	16	NA	TRBJ2-5	NA	CASSSPAQGSGETQYF	TGTGCCAGCAGTTCTCCGGCACAGGGTTCAGGAGAGACCCAGTACTTC
TRBV27	15	NA	TRBJ2-6	NA	CASSLTRTGNNVLTF	TGTGCCAGCAGTTTAACTCGTACAGGAAACAACGTCCTGACTTTC
TRBV18	20	NA	TRBJ2-3	TRBD2	CASSPGQLGRGRASGDTQYF	TGTGCCAGCTCACCGGGACAGTTGGGTCGCGGGAGGGCCAGTGGAGATACGCAGTATTTT
TRBV5-1	13	few	TRBJ1-1	NA	CASSPDMNTEAFF	TGCGCCAGCAGCCCAGATATGAACACTGAAGCTTTCTTT
TRBV19	18	few	TRBJ2-6	TRBD1	CASSIKRTGVSGANVLTF	TGTGCCAGTAGTATAAAAAGGACAGGGGTCTCTGGGGCCAACGTCCTGACTTTC
TRBV10-3	15	few	TRBJ1-2	TRBD1	CAISEQGQGVGGYTF	TGTGCCATCAGTGAGCAGGGACAGGGGGTCGGTGGCTACACCTTC
TRBV6-6	12	NA	TRBJ1-2	NA	CASRMTDYGYTF	TGTGCCAGCAGAATGACAGACTATGGCTACACCTTC
TRBV7-6	15	NA	TRBJ2-7	TRBD1	CASSLRQGLSYEQYF	TGTGCCAGCAGTTTACGACAGGGGTTAAGCTACGAGCAGTACTTC
TRBV2	14	many	TRBJ1-4	NA	CARTDPLANEKLFF	TGTGCCAGAACAGACCCTTTGGCTAATGAAAAACTGTTTTTT
TRBV9	14	NA	TRBJ1-1	NA	CASSVQAMNTEAFF	TGTGCCAGCAGCGTACAGGCCATGAACACTGAAGCTTTCTTT
TRBV10-3	14	NA	TRBJ2-7	TRBD2	CAIRSGSGGYEQYF	TGTGCCATCAGGAGCGGGAGTGGGGGTTACGAGCAGTACTTC
TRBV9	15	few	TRBJ1-2	TRBD1	CASSDWGTGSYGYTF	TGTGCCAGCAGCGATTGGGGGACAGGCTCCTATGGCTACACCTTC